The clone carrying this TCR beta chain was recorded many times. The antigen is unknown. The junction shows a germline mismatch at one end, possibly a read error. The sample originates from a study of T-cell reconstitution after alpha-beta-depleted transplantation in children. A TCRbeta library incorporating unique molecular identifiers was prepared. Via MiXCR, TCRdb re-called the PCR reads, giving one row per CDR3 protein. The table lists approximately 490,000 distinct CDR3 sequences, over 9.5% of them singletons, with about 2% in the top ten. Study-level points and caveats: T-cell counts and diversity were attributed mostly to newly produced T cells one year after transplant. Reported findings indicate that, about two months after transplant, alpha-beta T cells came from several hundred expanded clones, which were derived from non-depleted graft cells. From surviving recipient T cells and thymic progenitors came the high day-60 TCRbeta diversity observed in some patients.

The CDR3 spans 14 residues. CDR1 and CDR2 (germline): SEHNR, FQNEAQ (reference sequence). The V call is TRBV7-9, the J call TRBJ2-2; no firm D call. The origin of this receptor is a child aged 2 to 10 with inherited bone marrow failure, due to receive a stem cell transplant. The sample here was PBMCs, taken before TCRalphabeta/CD19-depleted stem cell transplant. In DNA, the CDR3 is TGTGCCAGCAGTTTAGTTGGTAACACCGGGGAGCTGTTTTTT. It translates to CASSLVGNTGELFF.